Shown below are 16 T cell receptor beta chains from a single sample sequenced in a study of cytomegalovirus exposure and HLA in healthy donors. Some clones are missing from TCRdb's copy, which holds only in-frame ones; the method was immunoSEQ multiplex PCR. The table has 30,000 to 40,000 clones, 85% to 95% seen once; the top ten hold about 3.1%. Sequencing was done on a sample of PBMCs. These receptors all stem from a man younger than 30 in good health and CMV-seronegative.

This chain links TRBV6-1 with TRBJ1-2, with D possibly TRBD1 on 6 matching bases. Germline V gene data show CDR1 as MNHNS and CDR2 as SASEGT. Trimming cost V 6 bases and J 7 bases, with 18 bases left between them. The CDR3 length is 14 residues. CDR3 sequence reads: CASRVGQILGGYTF. CDR3 DNA sequence: TGTGCCAGCAGGGTCGGACAGATCTTGGGTGGCTACACCTTC.

J is TRBJ1-1 and V is TRBV6-5; weak D call: TRBD1 (5 bases). CDR3 size: 13 residues. Germline values: CDR1 MNHEY, CDR2 SVGAGI. Trimming left V 7 bases short and J 0 bases short, with 9 bases between. CDR3 region: CASTPTVNTEAFF. The CDR3, as DNA: TGTGCCAGCACCCCGACAGTGAACACTGAAGCTTTCTTT.

This chain joins TRBV19 and TRBJ1-6, with TRBD1 matching 7 bases. J gave up 2 bases and V 6 bases, and 19 bases lay outside the gene matches. CDR3 length: 20 amino acids. The germline CDR1 and CDR2 sequences are LNHDA and SQIVND (reference sequence). CDR3 DNA sequence: TGTGCCAGTAGCCCCCGGACAAAGACAGGGAAGGAGACCTATAATTCACCCCTCCACTTT. Encoded protein: CASSPRTKTGKETYNSPLHF.

The V gene is TRBV7-9, the J gene TRBJ2-5; D may be TRBD1 (6 bases). The V end was cut by 4 bases, the J end by 2 bases, with 14 bases between. CDR3 length: 15 residues. Germline V gene data show CDR1 as SEHNR and CDR2 as FQNEAQ (reference sequence). The DNA for the CDR3 is TGTGCCAGCAGCTCCGGGACAATCGATCAAGAGACCCAGTACTTC. Translating gives CASSSGTIDQETQYF. Combining the CDR3 with reference TRBV7-9 and TRBJ2-5 gives the whole variable domain DTGVSQNPRHKITKRGQNVTFRCDPISEHNRLYWYRQTLGQGPEFLTYFQNEAQLEKSRLLSDRFSAERPKGSFSTLEIQRTEQGDSAMYLCASSSGTIDQETQYFGPGTRLLVL.

The rearrangement links TRBV2 to TRBJ1-1; D unresolved. V lost 7 bases and J lost 0, with 15 bases in between. CDR1 SNHLY and CDR2 FYNNEI come from the germline V gene. The CDR3 has 15 amino acids. The CDR3 sequence: CASIAGASLNTEAFF. CDR3 nucleotides: TGTGCCAGCATAGCGGGTGCCAGCTTGAACACTGAAGCTTTCTTT.

The chain carries TRBV9 and TRBJ2-4, with D maybe TRBD1 (5 bases). Germline V lookup: CDR1 SGDLS, CDR2 YYNGEE. This CDR3 region has 15 residues. V gave up 3 bases and J gave up 2 bases, with 12 bases separating them. DNA for the CDR3: TGTGCCAGCAGCGAGGGGTTGAACTCCAAAAACATTCAGTACTTC. It yields the protein CASSEGLNSKNIQYF.

The V call is TRBV9, the J call TRBJ2-1, with 12 bases identical to TRBD1. This CDR3 is 16 amino acids long. Germline lookup yields CDR1 SGDLS and CDR2 YYNGEE. V lost 4 bases and J lost 6; bases outside the gene matches: 8. The CDR3 DNA sequence: TGTGCCAGCAGCCCCCCCTGGGACAGGGGGCGCAATGAGCAGTTCTTC. It yields the protein CASSPPWDRGRNEQFF.

The chain links TRBV6-5 to TRBJ2-7; possibly TRBD1 for D (6 bases). V was cut by 2 bases and J by 2 bases, with 10 bases left in between. The CDR3 is 14 amino acids. Germline V lookup: CDR1 MNHEY, CDR2 SVGAGI. The CDR3 DNA is TGTGCCAGCAGTTACACGGCAGGGGCCTACGAGCAGTACTTC. This encodes CASSYTAGAYEQYF.

The chain carries TRBV6-5 and TRBJ1-1; 8 bases match TRBD1. The CDR3 runs 12 residues. Looked up from germline, CDR1 is MNHEY and CDR2 is SVGAGI. With 6 bases clipped from V and 4 bases from J, the junction kept 1 base outside the gene matches. CDR3 loop: CASSRGPTEAFF. DNA of the CDR3: TGTGCCAGCAGCAGGGGGCCCACTGAAGCTTTCTTT.

The chain has TRBV6-1 and TRBJ2-1; 14 nucleotides line up with TRBD2. Germline V lookup: CDR1 MNHNS, CDR2 SASEGT. The length of the CDR3 is 16 residues. The V and J ends lost 2 bases and 5 bases, in that order; junction bases with no gene match: 2. CDR3 DNA: TGTGCCAGCAGTGAATGGGGACTAGCGGGAGACAATGAGCAGTTCTTC. This encodes CASSEWGLAGDNEQFF.

This clone was counted once. CDR3 loop: CASRSNYEQYF. The CDR3 nucleotides read TGTGCCAGCAGGTCCAATTACGAGCAGTACTTC. The rearrangement joins TRBV28 to TRBJ2-7; no clear D gene. This CDR3 comprises 11 residues. CDR1 MDHEN and CDR2 SYDVKM come from the germline V gene. V was clipped by 6 bases and J by 4 bases, with 7 bases between them.

This clone was observed a single time. CDR3 sequence reads: CASSPVGGVQETQYF. The CDR3 DNA follows: TGTGCCAGCAGCCCGGTAGGAGGGGTCCAAGAGACCCAGTACTTC. The chain couples TRBV7-3 to TRBJ2-5, with a possible D match to TRBD2 (6 bases). The CDR3 spans 15 residues. Trimming removed 5 bases at V and 1 base at J, with 14 bases between. Germline CDR1 and CDR2: SGHTA and FQGTGA.

This chain links TRBV7-2 with TRBJ2-1; D unresolved. The CDR3 totals 17 residues. The V end was cut by 1 base, the J end by 4 bases, with 17 bases between. Germline V gene lookup returns CDR1 SGHTA and CDR2 FQGNSA. The CDR3 DNA reads TGTGCCAGCAGCTTAGGTTGGGCTATCCCAAAATACAATGAGCAGTTCTTC. Amino acids: CASSLGWAIPKYNEQFF.

CDR3 amino acids: CASSESQGGDTQYF. Written as DNA, the CDR3 is TGTGCCAGCAGTGAATCACAGGGTGGGGATACGCAGTATTTT. V gene TRBV6-4 combines with J gene TRBJ2-3; weak D call: TRBD1 (6 bases). This CDR3 has 14 amino acids. Per germline, CDR1 MRHNA and CDR2 SNTAGT. V lost 3 bases, J lost 6 bases, and 13 bases lay in between.

The genes are TRBV25-1 and TRBJ1-2; a weak D match, TRBD1 (5 bases). Per germline, CDR1 MGHDK and CDR2 SYGVNS. Trimming removed 2 bases at V and 8 bases at J, with 12 bases between. The CDR3 sequence is 13 residues long. CDR3 amino acids: CASSEGQGDGYTF. The CDR3 DNA reads as TGTGCCAGCAGTGAAGGGCAGGGTGACGGCTACACCTTC.

Only one count was recorded for this clone. The J gene is TRBJ2-2, the V gene TRBV11-3, with D perhaps TRBD2 (6 bases). Trimming took 6 bases from V and 7 from J, leaving 12 bases between them. Germline V CDR1 and CDR2: SGHNT, YENEEA. The CDR3 contains 13 residues. The chain's CDR3 is CASSKTRSGELFF. CDR3 DNA sequence: TGTGCCAGCAGTAAGACTAGGAGCGGGGAGCTGTTTTTT.